The rows below give T cell receptor beta chains drawn from one sample of a study of radiation and T cells in renal cell carcinoma. TCRdb's table, derived via immunoSEQ multiplex PCR, lists solely in-frame clones and lacks some. The table lists approximately 43,000 clones, around four fifths of them singletons, with around 26% in the top ten. The material sequenced was blood, taken from a patient whose treatment included radiotherapy and nephrectomy. The receptors were sampled from a woman aged 70-85 years with renal cell carcinoma. Each CDR3 is given with its conserved first and last residue. D genes are given only for firm matches. Expanded clones are given a class, and other clones once, few, many or no size at all.

j_call: TRBJ1-1
clone_size: NA
v_call: TRBV5-5
d_call: NA
cdr3_aa: CASSLAPGRTEAFF

j_call: TRBJ2-7
clone_size: NA
v_call: TRBV27
d_call: NA
cdr3_aa: CASSLGRAYEQYF

j_call: TRBJ2-5
clone_size: NA
v_call: TRBV6-6
d_call: TRBD2
cdr3_aa: CASNMLAAETQYF

j_call: TRBJ2-3
clone_size: NA
v_call: TRBV4-2
d_call: TRBD2
cdr3_aa: CASSQKRGGTDTQYF

j_call: TRBJ2-7
clone_size: NA
v_call: TRBV27
d_call: TRBD1
cdr3_aa: CASSSLGTGYIDEQYF

j_call: TRBJ2-7
clone_size: NA
v_call: TRBV6-5
d_call: NA
cdr3_aa: CASSPTSYEQYF

j_call: TRBJ2-1
clone_size: NA
v_call: TRBV9
d_call: TRBD2
cdr3_aa: CASSVGAGTSGRNEQFF

j_call: TRBJ2-3
clone_size: NA
v_call: TRBV10-3
d_call: NA
cdr3_aa: CAISEATDTQYF

j_call: TRBJ2-1
clone_size: NA
v_call: TRBV7-8
d_call: NA
cdr3_aa: CASTLALGQGFNEQFF

j_call: TRBJ1-4
clone_size: NA
v_call: TRBV7-6
d_call: TRBD1
cdr3_aa: CASSPRTGADEKLFF

j_call: TRBJ2-5
clone_size: NA
v_call: TRBV11-2
d_call: TRBD1
cdr3_aa: CASTRGFQETQYF

j_call: TRBJ1-5
clone_size: NA
v_call: TRBV6-1
d_call: TRBD1
cdr3_aa: CASSDPTGGPQPQHF

j_call: TRBJ2-5
clone_size: NA
v_call: TRBV5-1
d_call: TRBD1
cdr3_aa: CASRDRGLGQTQYF

j_call: TRBJ2-2
clone_size: NA
v_call: TRBV6-5
d_call: NA
cdr3_aa: CASSSGANTGELFF

j_call: TRBJ2-3
clone_size: once
v_call: TRBV7-8
d_call: NA
cdr3_aa: CASSFRLTDTQYF

j_call: TRBJ2-1
clone_size: NA
v_call: TRBV14
d_call: NA
cdr3_aa: CASSPLGLPYNEQFF

j_call: TRBJ2-4
clone_size: NA
v_call: TRBV4-2
d_call: NA
cdr3_aa: CASSQDGVAKNIQYF

j_call: TRBJ1-5
clone_size: NA
v_call: TRBV25-1
d_call: NA
cdr3_aa: CASSDYSNQPQHF

j_call: TRBJ2-7
clone_size: NA
v_call: TRBV12-2
d_call: NA
cdr3_aa: CASRFAGTGGAYEQYF

j_call: TRBJ2-7
clone_size: NA
v_call: TRBV5-6
d_call: NA
cdr3_aa: CASRSRQADYEQYF

j_call: TRBJ1-2
clone_size: NA
v_call: TRBV21-1
d_call: NA
cdr3_aa: CANLQGGHDYGYTF

j_call: TRBJ2-2
clone_size: NA
v_call: TRBV28
d_call: NA
cdr3_aa: CASSFTGELFF

j_call: TRBJ2-1
clone_size: NA
v_call: TRBV5-1
d_call: TRBD2
cdr3_aa: CASSLARTSGINEQFF

j_call: TRBJ2-1
clone_size: few
v_call: TRBV6-1
d_call: NA
cdr3_aa: CASSETWNEQFF

j_call: TRBJ1-5
clone_size: NA
v_call: TRBV6-6
d_call: NA
cdr3_aa: CASSPREDQPQHF

j_call: TRBJ1-6
clone_size: NA
v_call: TRBV25-1
d_call: NA
cdr3_aa: CASSRDGYNSPLHF

j_call: TRBJ2-7
clone_size: NA
v_call: TRBV28
d_call: TRBD1
cdr3_aa: CASSSSGTGVHEQYF

j_call: TRBJ1-1
clone_size: NA
v_call: TRBV4-2
d_call: NA
cdr3_aa: CASSQESGDTEAFF

j_call: TRBJ2-1
clone_size: NA
v_call: TRBV5-1
d_call: TRBD2
cdr3_aa: CASSLSLAGGPNEQFF